The 10 T cell receptor beta chains below come from one sample, sequenced in a study of blood T cell repertoires in COVID-19. Using immunoSEQ multiplex PCR, the repertoire was profiled, and TCRdb retains in-frame clones only, with some absent. The sample contains over 150,000 clones, 75% to 90% of which appear only once. Sequenced: peripheral blood. Receptor source: a man in his thirties or forties with acute or convalescent COVID-19.

This clone was seen only a few times. V and J are TRBV5-1 and TRBJ1-2; the D is unclear. Trimming took off 1 base at V and 3 bases at J, with 10 bases between the two ends. The CDR3 is made up of 14 amino acids. CDR1 is SGHRS and CDR2 is YFSETQ in the germline V gene. This chain's CDR3 is CASSLLVPDYGYTF. CDR3 nucleotides: TGCGCCAGCAGCTTGCTAGTGCCGGACTATGGCTACACCTTC. Full variable domain (outside the CDR3, taken from reference TRBV5-1 and TRBJ1-2): KAGVTQTPRYLIKTRGQQVTLSCSPISGHRSVSWYQQTPGQGLQFLFEYFSETQRNKGNFPGRFSGRQFSNSRSEMNVSTLELGDSALYLCASSLLVPDYGYTFGSGTRLTVV.

This chain connects TRBV28 to TRBJ2-1, with 14 bases aligning to TRBD2. V lost 5 bases, J lost 9 bases, and 9 bases stayed unmatched. This CDR3 is built from 16 residues. CDR1 and CDR2 (germline): MDHEN, SYDVKM. The CDR3 region is CASSTMPGLAGVEQFF. The CDR3, as DNA: TGTGCCAGCAGTACCATGCCGGGACTAGCGGGAGTTGAGCAGTTCTTC.

The chain couples TRBV12-5 to TRBJ2-5; D is unclear. The V gene's germline CDR1 is LGHNT and CDR2 FRNRAP. This CDR3 region has 13 residues. V dropped 5 bases and J dropped 0 bases, with 7 bases sitting between them. The CDR3 DNA reads as TGTGCTAGTGGTCTTACAAACCAAGAGACCCAGTACTTC. This translates into CASGLTNQETQYF.

The rearrangement joins TRBV20-1 to TRBJ1-5; D may be TRBD1 (5 bases). Germline V gene lookup returns CDR1 DFQATT and CDR2 SNEGSKA (reference sequence). Trimming removed 3 bases at V and 4 bases at J, with 16 bases between. The CDR3 consists of 15 residues. The DNA of the CDR3 is TGCAGTGCTAGTGGACACCTCCTGGGTAATCAGCCCCAGCATTTT. Its translation is CSASGHLLGNQPQHF.

The chain couples TRBV30 to TRBJ1-6; TRBD1 agrees at 10 bases. CDR1 is GTSNPN, CDR2 SVGIG, per germline (reference sequence). CDR3 length: 14 amino acids. Unmatched junction bases numbered 7, after V lost 0 bases and J lost 14 bases. The chain's CDR3 is CAWSVAGQGYTLHF. The CDR3 region has the DNA TGTGCCTGGAGTGTGGCGGGACAGGGGTATACCCTCCACTTT.

In this sample, this clone turned up a few times. The rearrangement uses TRBV15 and TRBJ1-5; 9 bases are shared with TRBD1. Germline V gene data show CDR1 as LNHNV and CDR2 as YYDKDF (reference sequence). This CDR3 region has 15 residues. Trimming cost V 3 bases and J 2 bases; bases outside gene matches: 2. The CDR3, as DNA: TGTGCCACCAGCAGTAGACAGGGGGGCAATCAGCCCCAGCATTTT. Amino acid sequence: CATSSRQGGNQPQHF.

The chain employs TRBV6-5 and TRBJ1-1; 9 bases map to TRBD1. V lost 6 bases and J lost 5; bases outside the gene matches: 7. CDR3 size: 14 residues. Germline CDR1 is MNHEY and CDR2 is SVGAGI. For the CDR3, the DNA is TGTGCCAGCAGCCGAGACAGGGGGGGTACTGAAGCTTTCTTT. It specifies CASSRDRGGTEAFF.

The V gene is TRBV19, the J gene TRBJ1-5; no reliable D call. This CDR3 has 14 residues. V gave up 10 bases and J gave up 2 bases, with 15 bases separating them. CDR1 is LNHDA and CDR2 is SQIVND in the germline V gene (reference sequence). CDR3 sequence reads: CAIGLARGNQPQHF. As DNA, the CDR3 is TGTGCCATTGGACTCGCCCGGGGCAATCAGCCCCAGCATTTT.

This clone was counted between two and nine times. This chain uses TRBV5-1 with TRBJ1-3, with D perhaps matching TRBD1 (6 bases). Trimming removed 3 bases from V and 0 bases from J, with 10 bases in between. The CDR3 has 15 amino acids. The germline V gene encodes CDR1 SGHRS and CDR2 YFSETQ. The CDR3 spells CASSWGTNSGNTIYF. The CDR3, as DNA: TGCGCCAGCAGCTGGGGGACAAACTCTGGAAACACCATATATTTT. The complete variable domain, with remaining parts taken from reference TRBV5-1 and TRBJ1-3, reads KAGVTQTPRYLIKTRGQQVTLSCSPISGHRSVSWYQQTPGQGLQFLFEYFSETQRNKGNFPGRFSGRQFSNSRSEMNVSTLELGDSALYLCASSWGTNSGNTIYFGEGSWLTVV.

The V gene is TRBV27, the J gene TRBJ2-7; D possibly corresponds to TRBD2 (6 bases). Trimming took off 3 bases at V and 3 bases at J, with 12 bases between the two ends. The CDR3 loop spans 14 amino acids. CDR1 is MNHEY, CDR2 SMNVEV, per germline (reference sequence). The CDR3 sequence: CASSFAGGDYEQYF. CDR3 in DNA: TGTGCCAGCAGTTTTGCTGGAGGGGACTACGAGCAGTACTTC.